This T cell receptor (beta chain) was recorded in a study of T-cell memory formation after mild COVID-19. TCRdb itself ran the 5' RACE reads through MiXCR, one entry per CDR3 protein. The table includes around 100,000 distinct CDR3 sequences, about 20% detected once. V was clipped by 6 bases and J by 4 bases, with 13 bases between them. This CDR3 comprises 13 residues. This clonotype was counted only a few times. The chain couples TRBV12-3 or TRBV12-4 to TRBJ2-7, with a tentative D call TRBD1 (5 bases). The origin of this receptor is a man aged 18 to 29 who had mild COVID-19 (a few samples of this study predate the infection). Cell type and time point are not known. The sample comprised PBMCs or a T cell subset sorted from them (not recorded which). Here the CDR3 DNA reads TGTGCCAGCAGATCTGGGGCACGGTACGAGCAGTACTTC. Translated, it gives CASRSGARYEQYF.